The 22 T cell receptor beta chains below come from one sample, sequenced in a study of blood T cell repertoires in COVID-19. Generated by immunoSEQ multiplex PCR, the TCRdb table keeps only in-frame clones and is missing some. The table has approximately 110,000 clones, roughly 90% seen once. Sequencing was done on a sample of peripheral blood. The origin of the receptors is a middle-aged man with COVID-19, enrolled during active disease.

This chain uses TRBV24-1 with TRBJ1-2; TRBD1 might be the D (5 bases). CDR3 size: 11 residues. Germline-derived CDR1 and CDR2 are KGHDR and SFDVKD. V lost 9 bases and J lost 5, with 9 bases in between. CDR3 protein: CATGDRYGYTF. CDR3 in DNA: TGTGCCACCGGAGACAGATATGGCTACACCTTC.

J is TRBJ1-5 and V is TRBV27; D gene uncertain. CDR1 MNHEY and CDR2 SMNVEV come from the germline V gene (reference sequence). This CDR3 has 15 amino acids. The V gene lost 3 bases and the J gene lost 0 bases, with 9 bases spanning the gap. CDR3 nucleotides: TGTGCCAGCAGTTTCGTGGGCAATAGCAATCAGCCCCAGCATTTT. It codes for CASSFVGNSNQPQHF.

The chain recombines TRBV13 with TRBJ2-1, with 10 bases that match TRBD1. The CDR3 is 16 residues long. V lost 2 bases and J lost 4; bases outside the gene matches: 5. The germline V gene has CDR1 PRHDT and CDR2 FYEKMQ (reference sequence). This chain's CDR3 is CASSLRDRGEYNEQFF. The CDR3 nucleotides are TGTGCCAGCAGCTTAAGGGACAGGGGTGAATACAATGAGCAGTTCTTC.

This chain uses TRBV19 with TRBJ2-7; D possibly corresponds to TRBD1 (6 bases). The V and J ends lost 8 bases and 3 bases respectively, with 11 bases between them. The CDR3 has 12 amino acids. From germline, CDR1 is LNHDA and CDR2 SQIVND (reference sequence). The CDR3, as DNA: TGTGCCAGTGGCAGGGGTGACTACGAGCAGTACTTC. This sequence encodes CASGRGDYEQYF.

The genes are TRBV18 and TRBJ2-3, with a possible D match to TRBD2 (5 bases). V was clipped by 3 bases and J by 0 bases, with 10 bases between them. The CDR3 is 15 amino acids. CDR1 and CDR2 (germline): KGHSH, LQKENI. The CDR3 nucleotides read TGTGCCAGCTCACCGGACTCTCAAAGCACAGATACGCAGTATTTT. Residues: CASSPDSQSTDTQYF.

The rearrangement uses TRBV6-6 and TRBJ2-7, with 8 bases aligning to TRBD2. The CDR3 spans 13 residues. Germline values: CDR1 MNHNY, CDR2 SVGAGI (reference sequence). The trim removed 6 bases at V and 5 bases at J, leaving 6 bases unmatched. CDR3 DNA sequence: TGTGCCAGCAGCATTGAACTAGCGGACGAGCAGTACGTC. This gives the protein CASSIELADEQYV.

The V call is TRBV10-3, the J call TRBJ2-7; possibly TRBD2 for D (7 bases). Per germline, CDR1 ENHRY and CDR2 SYGVKD. This CDR3 has 16 residues. Trimming took off 4 bases at V and 4 bases at J, with 20 bases between the two ends. The CDR3 here is CAISGEGGGLGYEQYF. The CDR3 DNA sequence: TGTGCCATCAGTGGTGAGGGAGGGGGTCTCGGATACGAGCAGTACTTC.

This chain connects TRBV27 to TRBJ2-1; 14 nucleotides match TRBD2. The CDR3 covers 15 residues. Looked up from germline, CDR1 is MNHEY and CDR2 is SMNVEV (reference sequence). V lost 5 bases to trimming and J lost 12 bases; unmatched junction nucleotides: 9. CDR3 DNA sequence: TGTGCCAGCAGTGCAGCGGGACTAGCGGGGGTTCGGCAGTTCTTC. Translating gives CASSAAGLAGVRQFF.

This chain connects TRBV6-6 to TRBJ2-7, with TRBD1 as a possible D gene (5 bases). Trimming took off 3 bases at V and 4 bases at J, with 13 bases between the two ends. This CDR3 contains 14 residues. The germline CDR1 and CDR2 sequences are MNHNY and SVGAGI (reference sequence). The CDR3 DNA reads TGTGCCAGCAGTTATTCTGGCAGGGTGTACGAGCAGTACGTC. Its protein is CASSYSGRVYEQYV.

The chain combines TRBV3-1 (or the pseudogene TRBV3-2) with TRBJ1-4, with 7 bases aligning to TRBD1. There are 14 residues in the CDR3. The V gene end was trimmed by 1 base and the J gene end by 7 bases; junction bases not matched to a gene: 3. Germline CDR1 reads LGHDT; CDR2 reads YNNKEL (reference sequence). This chain's CDR3 is CASSQGQGIEKLFF. In DNA form, the CDR3 reads TGTGCCAGCAGCCAAGGACAGGGCATTGAAAAACTGTTTTTT.

This clone appeared a few times. V is TRBV15 and J is TRBJ2-1, with no clear D. CDR1 is LNHNV and CDR2 is YYDKDF in the germline V gene (reference sequence). V lost 0 bases to trimming and J lost 3 bases, with 6 bases between them. The CDR3 runs 14 residues. CDR3 residues: CATSRDPNYNEQFF. The CDR3, as DNA: TGTGCCACCAGCAGAGATCCTAACTACAATGAGCAGTTCTTC. Variable domain in full (rest from reference TRBV15 and TRBJ2-1): DAMVIQNPRYQVTQFGKPVTLSCSQTLNHNVMYWYQQKSSQAPKLLFHYYDKDFNNEADTPDNFQSRRPNTSFCFLDIRSPGLGDTAMYLCATSRDPNYNEQFFGPGTRLTVL.

This clone has a single count. This chain uses TRBV9 with TRBJ1-1; no definite D call. CDR1 and CDR2 from the germline V gene are SGDLS and YYNGEE. The CDR3 runs to 14 residues. Trimming left V 2 bases short and J 0 bases short, with 8 bases between. The DNA of the CDR3 is TGTGCCAGCAGCGTTAACGTAGTGAACACTGAAGCTTTCTTT. Encoded protein: CASSVNVVNTEAFF.

CDR3 bases: TGTGCCAGCTCACCATCGAGGGCGGATACGCAGTATTTT. It encodes CASSPSRADTQYF. V gene TRBV18 combines with J gene TRBJ2-3, with D perhaps TRBD2 (5 bases). The V and J ends lost 2 bases and 6 bases respectively, with 9 bases between them. The CDR3 has 13 residues. The germline V gene has CDR1 KGHSH and CDR2 LQKENI.

This chain connects TRBV4-2 to TRBJ1-6; D gene ambiguous. Germline assignment: CDR1 LGHNA and CDR2 YNFKEQ. Deletions cut 0 bases from V and 0 bases from J, with 12 bases between. The CDR3 loop spans 18 amino acids. In DNA, the CDR3 is TGTGCCAGCAGCCAAGACCCAGGCTTAAGCTCCTATAATTCACCCCTCCACTTT. Its translation is CASSQDPGLSSYNSPLHF.

The chain couples TRBV11-2 to TRBJ1-2; 8 bases fit TRBD1. V gave up 5 bases and J gave up 2 bases; unmatched junction bases: 7. The CDR3 sequence is 15 residues long. Per germline, CDR1 SGHAT and CDR2 FQNNGV. In DNA form, the CDR3 reads TGTGCCAGCAGCCCCCCGGACAGGGCCAACTATGGCTACACCTTC. Amino acid sequence: CASSPPDRANYGYTF.

This clone was detected only once. The rearrangement uses TRBV3-1 (or the pseudogene TRBV3-2) and TRBJ1-2; TRBD1 matches at 7 bases. The CDR3 runs to 14 residues. CDR1 LGHDT and CDR2 YNNKEL come from the germline V gene (reference sequence). Losses at the gene ends were 1 base for V and 8 bases for J; bases not matched to a gene: 7. The CDR3 here is CASSQVRGRQGYTF. DNA of the CDR3: TGTGCCAGCAGCCAAGTCAGGGGGAGGCAGGGCTACACCTTC.

The rearrangement uses TRBV11-2 and TRBJ2-5, with D maybe TRBD2 (6 bases). The CDR3 runs 15 residues. Trimming took 5 bases from V and 5 from J, leaving 18 bases between them. Germline assignment: CDR1 SGHAT and CDR2 FQNNGV. The CDR3 bases are TGTGCCAGCAGCCCCGGCGGACTAAGCCTTGAGACCCAGTACTTC. This sequence encodes CASSPGGLSLETQYF.

The rearrangement links TRBV3-1 (or the pseudogene TRBV3-2) to TRBJ1-4; maybe TRBD1 (6 bases). This CDR3 is built from 15 residues. Trimming pared 4 bases from V and 7 bases from J, leaving 16 bases between. Germline loops: CDR1 LGHDT, CDR2 YNNKEL (reference sequence). The CDR3 is CASSLGGGLGEKLFF. DNA of the CDR3: TGTGCCAGCAGCCTTGGGGGGGGCTTAGGTGAAAAACTGTTTTTT.

The chain recombines TRBV2 with TRBJ2-3, with D unresolved. The ends were cut back, 4 bases at V and 3 bases at J, with 14 bases in the middle. Germline lookup yields CDR1 SNHLY and CDR2 FYNNEI. The CDR3 spans 15 residues. The CDR3 loop is CASSVGIAKTDTQYF. CDR3 in DNA: TGTGCCAGCAGTGTGGGTATAGCAAAAACAGATACGCAGTATTTT.

V gene TRBV7-3 combines with J gene TRBJ2-3; 13 bases fit TRBD2. J was trimmed by 1 base and V by 2 bases; bases with no gene match: 3. Per the germline V gene, CDR1 is SGHTA and CDR2 is FQGTGA. The CDR3 is 17 amino acids. CDR3 amino acids: CASSLGLAGEGTDTQYF. The CDR3, as DNA: TGTGCCAGCAGCTTAGGACTAGCGGGAGAGGGCACAGATACGCAGTATTTT. Complete variable domain (other parts from reference TRBV7-3 and TRBJ2-3): GAGVSQTPSNKVTEKGKYVELRCDPISGHTALYWYRQSLGQGPEFLIYFQGTGAADDSGLPNDRFFAVRPEGSVSTLKIQRTERGDSAVYLCASSLGLAGEGTDTQYFGPGTRLTVL.

The rearrangement uses TRBV14 and TRBJ1-2, with 7 bases aligning to TRBD1. With V trimmed by 4 bases and J by 4 bases, 6 bases remained unmatched. Germline CDR1 is SGHDN and CDR2 is FVKESK. The CDR3 sequence is 14 residues long. CDR3 sequence (DNA): TGTGCCAGCAGCCGATCGGACAGGTTCTATGGCTACACCTTC. This encodes CASSRSDRFYGYTF.

This clone came up once. The CDR3 sequence is CASSKTGDTEAFF. The CDR3 nucleotides are TGTGCCAGCAGTAAAACAGGGGACACTGAAGCTTTCTTT. The V gene is TRBV7-9, the J gene TRBJ1-1; 7 positions agree with TRBD1. Germline trimming cut 6 bases from V and 3 bases from J; bases unmatched to any gene: 4. Looked up from germline, CDR1 is SEHNR and CDR2 is FQNEAQ (reference sequence). The CDR3 runs 13 residues.